The 13 T cell receptor beta chains below come from one sample, sequenced in a study of memory CD4+ T cells and cytomegalovirus serostatus. The assay was immunoSEQ multiplex PCR, and TCRdb's table has in-frame clones only and misses some. The sample includes some 60,000 clones, around 80% seen only once; the top ten take around 1.1%. Single viable CD3+CD4+CD8-CD45RO+ cells were sorted as the memory CD4+ T cells. Specimen: memory CD4+ T cells from blood. The source is an adult in good health and CMV-seronegative.

This chain uses TRBV11-3 with TRBJ1-2; D is ambiguous. Trimming left V 4 bases short and J 3 bases short, with 12 bases between. The CDR3 spans 14 residues. Germline V lookup: CDR1 SGHNT, CDR2 YENEEA. The CDR3, as DNA: TGTGCCAGCAGCTCTAGGATGTTCGACTATGGCTACACCTTC. Translating gives CASSSRMFDYGYTF.

The chain links TRBV9 to TRBJ2-7, with 9 nucleotides matching TRBD2. Germline V lookup: CDR1 SGDLS, CDR2 YYNGEE. The CDR3 extends over 14 amino acids. Trimming at V came to 3 bases and at J to 1 base, leaving 2 bases not matched to a gene. CDR3 amino acids: CASSATSGSYEQYF. DNA for the CDR3: TGTGCCAGCAGCGCGACTAGCGGATCCTACGAGCAGTACTTC.

The V and J genes are TRBV25-1 and TRBJ1-6; D gene uncertain. The germline gives CDR1 MGHDK, CDR2 SYGVNS. CDR3 length equals 15 residues. Deletions cut 4 bases from V and 9 bases from J, with 16 bases between. Here the CDR3 reads CASSGGNPWASPLHF. CDR3 nucleotide sequence: TGTGCCAGCAGTGGTGGGAACCCCTGGGCTTCACCCCTCCACTTT.

The rearrangement links TRBV30 to TRBJ1-3; perhaps TRBD1 as D (5 bases). V was trimmed by 3 bases and J by 4 bases, leaving 16 bases between them. The CDR3 spans 15 residues. The germline CDR1 and CDR2 sequences are GTSNPN and SVGIG (reference sequence). CDR3 region: CAWSPQGFGGNTIYF. The CDR3 DNA follows: TGTGCCTGGAGCCCTCAGGGATTCGGCGGAAACACCATATATTTT.

The table lists this clone with a few counts. The chain uses TRBV5-1 and TRBJ1-4; D perhaps matches TRBD1 (5 bases). Trimming removed 5 bases from V and 4 bases from J, with 15 bases in between. CDR1 and CDR2 (germline): SGHRS, YFSETQ. The CDR3 loop spans 15 amino acids. Here the CDR3 reads CASSTNGGSNEKLFF. The CDR3 bases are TGCGCCAGCAGTACGAACGGGGGGAGTAATGAAAAACTGTTTTTT.

V and J are TRBV5-4 and TRBJ2-1, with unresolved D. The length of the CDR3 is 12 residues. Germline V gives CDR1 SGHNT, CDR2 YYREEE (reference sequence). Trimming took 5 bases from V and 8 from J, leaving 11 bases between them. CDR3 residues: CASSRDGDEQFF. CDR3 bases: TGTGCCAGCAGTAGAGATGGCGATGAGCAGTTCTTC.

DNA of the CDR3: TGTGCCTGGAGTGGGTCGTCCACCGGGGAGCTGTTTTTT. Translating gives CAWSGSSTGELFF. This chain links TRBV30 with TRBJ2-2; D is unresolved. Between the trimmed V and J ends, which lost 1 base and 4 bases, there was a span of 7 bases. Germline-derived CDR1 and CDR2 are GTSNPN and SVGIG (reference sequence). The CDR3 runs to 13 residues.

The rearrangement uses TRBV30 and TRBJ1-5; D unresolved. Germline CDR1 reads GTSNPN; CDR2 reads SVGIG (reference sequence). This CDR3 is 14 amino acids long. V lost 2 bases to trimming and J lost 1 base, with 9 bases between them. CDR3 protein: CAWSLFRSNQPQHF. DNA for the CDR3: TGTGCCTGGAGTCTTTTCCGAAGCAATCAGCCCCAGCATTTT. The full variable domain, rest sourced from reference TRBV30 and TRBJ1-5, is SQTIHQWPATLVQPVGSPLSLECTVEGTSNPNLYWYRQAAGRGLQLLFYSVGIGQISSEVPQNLSASRPQDRQFILSSKKLLLSDSGFYLCAWSLFRSNQPQHFGDGTRLSIL.

V is TRBV10-3 and J is TRBJ1-2; 8 bases align to TRBD1. CDR1 and CDR2 from the germline V gene are ENHRY and SYGVKD. The CDR3 runs 12 residues. J gave up 6 bases and V 5 bases, and 2 bases lay outside the gene matches. In nucleotides, the CDR3 is TGTGCCATCAGTCAACAGGGGGATGGCTACACCTTC. Its translation is CAISQQGDGYTF.

This chain connects TRBV28 to TRBJ1-2; D is unclear. CDR3 size: 13 residues. The V end was cut by 5 bases, the J end by 2 bases, with 9 bases between. Per the germline V gene, CDR1 is MDHEN and CDR2 is SYDVKM. The CDR3 region is CASSLTANYGYTF. The CDR3 DNA sequence: TGTGCCAGCAGTCTAACAGCAAACTATGGCTACACCTTC.

The V call is TRBV6-1, the J call TRBJ2-2; TRBD2 might be the D (6 bases). The CDR3 runs 16 residues. The ends were cut back, 2 bases at V and 6 bases at J, with 16 bases in the middle. In germline, CDR1 is MNHNS, CDR2 SASEGT. CDR3 bases: TGTGCCAGCAGTGAAATTGCTAGCGCGAAGGCCGGGGAGCTGTTTTTT. Translation gives CASSEIASAKAGELFF.

The chain combines TRBV5-4 with TRBJ1-3; the D is unclear. The CDR3 runs to 13 residues. The germline V gene encodes CDR1 SGHNT and CDR2 YYREEE (reference sequence). V was clipped by 2 bases and J by 4 bases, with 7 bases between them. The CDR3: CASSLAGGNTIYF. CDR3 bases: TGTGCCAGCAGCTTAGCAGGCGGAAACACCATATATTTT.

The chain carries TRBV6-4 and TRBJ2-7; D is perhaps TRBD1 (6 bases). Trimming cost V 5 bases and J 5 bases, with 16 bases left between them. The germline V gene encodes CDR1 MRHNA and CDR2 SNTAGT. This CDR3 has 14 residues. Written as DNA, the CDR3 is TGTGCCAGCAGTAAGGAGCAGGGGACCCACGAGCAGTACTTC. It translates to CASSKEQGTHEQYF.